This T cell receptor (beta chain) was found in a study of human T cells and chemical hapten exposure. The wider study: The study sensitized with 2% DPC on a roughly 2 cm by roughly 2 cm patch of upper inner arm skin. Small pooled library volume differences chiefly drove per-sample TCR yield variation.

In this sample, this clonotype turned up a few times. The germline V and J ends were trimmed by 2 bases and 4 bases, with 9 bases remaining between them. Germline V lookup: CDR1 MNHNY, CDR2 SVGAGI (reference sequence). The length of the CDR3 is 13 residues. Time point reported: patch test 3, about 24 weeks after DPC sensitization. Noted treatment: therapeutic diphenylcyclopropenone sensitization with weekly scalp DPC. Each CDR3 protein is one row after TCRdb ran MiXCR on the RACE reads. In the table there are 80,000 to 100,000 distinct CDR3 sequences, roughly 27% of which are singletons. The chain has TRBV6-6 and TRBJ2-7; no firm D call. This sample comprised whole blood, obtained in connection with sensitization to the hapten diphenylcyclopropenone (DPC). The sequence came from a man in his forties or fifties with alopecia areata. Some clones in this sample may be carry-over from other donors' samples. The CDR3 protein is CASSYTRYYEQYF. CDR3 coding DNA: TGTGCCAGCAGTTACACCCGGTATTACGAGCAGTACTTC.